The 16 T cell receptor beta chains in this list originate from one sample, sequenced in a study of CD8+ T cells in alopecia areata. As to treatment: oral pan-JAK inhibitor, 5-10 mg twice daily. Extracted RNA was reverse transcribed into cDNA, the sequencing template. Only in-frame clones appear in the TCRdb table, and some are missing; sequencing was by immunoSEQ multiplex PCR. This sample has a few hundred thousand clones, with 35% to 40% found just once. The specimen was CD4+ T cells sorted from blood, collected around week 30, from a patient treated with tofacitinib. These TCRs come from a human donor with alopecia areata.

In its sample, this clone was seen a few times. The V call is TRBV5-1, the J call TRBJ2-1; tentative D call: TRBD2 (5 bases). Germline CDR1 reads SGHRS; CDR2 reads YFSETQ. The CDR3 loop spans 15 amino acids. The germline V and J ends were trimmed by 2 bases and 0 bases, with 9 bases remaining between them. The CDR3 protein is CASSLERSSYNEQFF. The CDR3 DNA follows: TGCGCCAGCAGCTTAGAGCGGAGCTCCTACAATGAGCAGTTCTTC.

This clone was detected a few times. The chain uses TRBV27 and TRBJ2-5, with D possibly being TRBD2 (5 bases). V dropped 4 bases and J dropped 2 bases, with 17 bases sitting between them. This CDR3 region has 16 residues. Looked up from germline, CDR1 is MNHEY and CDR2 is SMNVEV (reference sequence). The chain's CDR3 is CASSWRRSSVQETQYF. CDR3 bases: TGTGCCAGCAGTTGGCGGAGGAGTTCAGTTCAAGAGACCCAGTACTTC.

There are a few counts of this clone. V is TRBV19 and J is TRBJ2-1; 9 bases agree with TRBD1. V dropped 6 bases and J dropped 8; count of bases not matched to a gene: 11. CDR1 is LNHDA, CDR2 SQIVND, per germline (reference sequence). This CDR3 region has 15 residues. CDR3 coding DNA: TGTGCCAGTAGCCCGGGACAGGGTATTAATTATGAGCAGTTCTTC. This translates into CASSPGQGINYEQFF.

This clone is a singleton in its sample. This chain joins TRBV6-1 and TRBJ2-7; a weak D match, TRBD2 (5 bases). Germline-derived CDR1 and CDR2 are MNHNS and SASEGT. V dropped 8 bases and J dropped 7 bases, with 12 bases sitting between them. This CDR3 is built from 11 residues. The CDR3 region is CASSPRGEQYF. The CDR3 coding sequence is TGTGCCAGCTCTCCTAGAGGGGAGCAGTACTTC.

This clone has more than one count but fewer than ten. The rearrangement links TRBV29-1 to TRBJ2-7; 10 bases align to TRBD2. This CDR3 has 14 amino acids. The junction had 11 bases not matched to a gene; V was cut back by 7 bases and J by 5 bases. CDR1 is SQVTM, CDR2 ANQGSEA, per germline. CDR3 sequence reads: CSAMRGLALDEQYF. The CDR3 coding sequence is TGCAGCGCAATGCGGGGACTAGCGCTAGACGAGCAGTACTTC.

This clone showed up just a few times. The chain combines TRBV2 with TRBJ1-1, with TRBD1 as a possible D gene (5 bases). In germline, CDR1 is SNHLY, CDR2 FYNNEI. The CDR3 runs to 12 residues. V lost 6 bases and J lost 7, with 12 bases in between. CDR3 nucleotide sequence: TGTGCCAGCAGCGGACAACGAAATGAAGCTTTCTTT. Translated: CASSGQRNEAFF.

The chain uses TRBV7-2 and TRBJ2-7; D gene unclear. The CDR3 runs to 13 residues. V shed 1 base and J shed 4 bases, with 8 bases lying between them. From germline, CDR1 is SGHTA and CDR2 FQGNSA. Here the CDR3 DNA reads TGTGCCAGCAGCTTAGTCACAGCGTACGAGCAGTACTTC. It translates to CASSLVTAYEQYF.

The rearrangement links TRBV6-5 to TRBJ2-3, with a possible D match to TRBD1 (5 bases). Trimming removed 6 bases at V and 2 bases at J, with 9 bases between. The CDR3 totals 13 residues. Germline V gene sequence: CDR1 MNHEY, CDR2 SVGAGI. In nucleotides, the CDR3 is TGTGCCAGCAGAGGACATGCCACAGATACGCAGTATTTT. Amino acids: CASRGHATDTQYF.

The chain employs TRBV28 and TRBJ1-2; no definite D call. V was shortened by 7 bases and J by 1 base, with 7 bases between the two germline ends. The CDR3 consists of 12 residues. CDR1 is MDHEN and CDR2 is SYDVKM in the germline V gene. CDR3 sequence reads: CASNTVNYGYTF. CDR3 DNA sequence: TGTGCCAGCAACACGGTTAACTATGGCTACACCTTC.

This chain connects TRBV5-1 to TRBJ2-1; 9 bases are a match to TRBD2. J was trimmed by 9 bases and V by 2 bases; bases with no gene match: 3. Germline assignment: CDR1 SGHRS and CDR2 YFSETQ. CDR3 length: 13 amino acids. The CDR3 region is CASSFGTSIEQFF. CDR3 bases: TGCGCCAGCAGCTTTGGGACTAGCATTGAGCAGTTCTTC.

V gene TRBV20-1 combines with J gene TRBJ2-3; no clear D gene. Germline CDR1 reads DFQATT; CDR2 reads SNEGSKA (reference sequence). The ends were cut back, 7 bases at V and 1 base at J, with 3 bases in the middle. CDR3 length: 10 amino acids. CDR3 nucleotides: TGCAGTGTAGGCACAGATACGCAGTATTTT. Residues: CSVGTDTQYF.

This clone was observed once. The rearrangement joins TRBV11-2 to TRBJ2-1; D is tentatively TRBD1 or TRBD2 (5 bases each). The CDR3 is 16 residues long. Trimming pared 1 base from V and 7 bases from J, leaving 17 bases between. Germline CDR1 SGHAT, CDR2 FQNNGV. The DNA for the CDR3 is TGTGCCAGCAGCTTAGGTATTAGGGACGGACCTAATGAGCAGTTCTTC. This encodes CASSLGIRDGPNEQFF.

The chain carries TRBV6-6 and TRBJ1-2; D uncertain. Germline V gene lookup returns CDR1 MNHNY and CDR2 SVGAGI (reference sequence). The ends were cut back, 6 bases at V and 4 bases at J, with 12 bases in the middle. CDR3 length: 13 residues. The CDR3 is CASRSSVGYGYTF. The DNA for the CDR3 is TGTGCCAGCAGATCCAGCGTCGGCTATGGCTACACCTTC.

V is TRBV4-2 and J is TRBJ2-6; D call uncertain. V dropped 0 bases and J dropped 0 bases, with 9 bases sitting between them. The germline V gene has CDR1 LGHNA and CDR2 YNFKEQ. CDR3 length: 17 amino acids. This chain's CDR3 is CASSQDYLGSGANVLTF. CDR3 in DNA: TGTGCCAGCAGCCAAGATTATCTAGGCTCTGGGGCCAACGTCCTGACTTTC.

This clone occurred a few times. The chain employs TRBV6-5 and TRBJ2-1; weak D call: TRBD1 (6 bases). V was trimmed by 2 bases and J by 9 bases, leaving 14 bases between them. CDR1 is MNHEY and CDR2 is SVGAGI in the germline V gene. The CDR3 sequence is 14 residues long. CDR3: CASSYLAGAGEQFF. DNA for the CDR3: TGTGCCAGCAGTTACCTAGCAGGGGCTGGTGAGCAGTTCTTC.

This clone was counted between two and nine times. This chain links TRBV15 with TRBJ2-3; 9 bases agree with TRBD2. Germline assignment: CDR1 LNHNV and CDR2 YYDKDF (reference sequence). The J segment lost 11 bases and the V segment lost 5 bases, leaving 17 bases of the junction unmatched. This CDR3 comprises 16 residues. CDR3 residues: CATSGRLAVNGARQYF. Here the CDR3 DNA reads TGTGCCACCAGCGGCAGACTAGCGGTCAATGGGGCGAGGCAGTATTTT.